The present T cell receptor (beta chain) was sequenced within a study of T cell repertoires in cytomegalovirus infection. About the research overall: CMV epitopes, recently identified HLA-C-restricted and well-studied HLA-B-restricted, were used. Indications came from public TCR beta signatures; they pointed to CMV infection and to a matching HLA type.

The CDR3 covers 12 residues. Trimming took 7 bases from V and 0 from J, leaving 7 bases between them. Per germline, CDR1 MNHNS and CDR2 SASEGT. A remark on this clonotype: Its antigen is unidentified.

Study-level findings and limits: It was HLA-C-restricted CMV-specific TCR beta clonotypes that dominated the response ex vivo. Cumulative frequency of public TCR beta families picked out carriers of CMV plus the relevant HLA.

From the reads, TCRdb called clonotypes with MiXCR, one entry per CDR3 protein. The table shows approximately 990,000 distinct CDR3 sequences, with 30% to 40% occurring only once. The clonotype originates from a human donor in good health (CMV status not recorded). Some clones in this sample may be carry-over from other donors' samples. The chain has TRBV6-1 and TRBJ2-7, with a possible D match to TRBD1 (6 bases). The starting material was cultured CD8+ T cells from PBMCs, obtained from culture after CMV antigen stimulation. The CDR3 reads CASTDSSYEQYF. CDR3 sequence (DNA): TGTGCCAGCACGGACAGCTCCTACGAGCAGTACTTC.